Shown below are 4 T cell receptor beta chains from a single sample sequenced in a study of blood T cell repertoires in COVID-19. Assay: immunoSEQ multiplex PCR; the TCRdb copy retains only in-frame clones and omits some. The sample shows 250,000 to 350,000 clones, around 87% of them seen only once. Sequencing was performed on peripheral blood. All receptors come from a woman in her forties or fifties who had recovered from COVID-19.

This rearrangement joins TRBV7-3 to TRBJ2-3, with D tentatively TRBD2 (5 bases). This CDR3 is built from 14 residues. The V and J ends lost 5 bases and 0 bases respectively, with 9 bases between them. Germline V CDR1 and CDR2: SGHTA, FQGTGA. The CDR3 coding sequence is TGTGCCAGCAGCCCGGGGTTTAGCACAGATACGCAGTATTTT. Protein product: CASSPGFSTDTQYF. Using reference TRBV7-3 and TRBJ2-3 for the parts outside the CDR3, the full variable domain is GAGVSQTPSNKVTEKGKYVELRCDPISGHTALYWYRQSLGQGPEFLIYFQGTGAADDSGLPNDRFFAVRPEGSVSTLKIQRTERGDSAVYLCASSPGFSTDTQYFGPGTRLTVL.

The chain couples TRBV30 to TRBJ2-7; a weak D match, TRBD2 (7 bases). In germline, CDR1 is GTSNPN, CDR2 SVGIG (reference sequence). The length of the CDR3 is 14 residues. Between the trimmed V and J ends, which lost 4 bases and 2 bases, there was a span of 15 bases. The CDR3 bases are TGTGCCTGGACCCGGGGGGCCCGAACCTACGAGCAGTACTTC. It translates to CAWTRGARTYEQYF. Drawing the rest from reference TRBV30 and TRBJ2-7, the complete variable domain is SQTIHQWPATLVQPVGSPLSLECTVEGTSNPNLYWYRQAAGRGLQLLFYSVGIGQISSEVPQNLSASRPQDRQFILSSKKLLLSDSGFYLCAWTRGARTYEQYFGPGTRLTVT.

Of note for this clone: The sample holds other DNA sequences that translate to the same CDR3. This chain's CDR3 is CASRTSGAYNEQFF. The CDR3 DNA reads as TGTGCCAGTCGAACTAGCGGGGCCTACAATGAGCAGTTCTTC. V usage is TRBV6-5 and J usage is TRBJ2-1; 10 positions agree with TRBD2. After removal of 9 bases from V and 2 bases from J, the junction contained 4 bases not matched to a gene. Germline CDR1 reads MNHEY; CDR2 reads SVGAGI. CDR3 length equals 14 residues.

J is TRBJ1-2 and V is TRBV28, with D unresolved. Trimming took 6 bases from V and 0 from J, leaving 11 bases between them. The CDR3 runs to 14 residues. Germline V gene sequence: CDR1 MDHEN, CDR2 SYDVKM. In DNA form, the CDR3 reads TGTGCCAGCAGCCAGTCTCACACTAACTATGGCTACACCTTC. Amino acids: CASSQSHTNYGYTF.